This passage covers 23 T cell receptor beta chains from one sample sequenced in a study of OX40 agonist ivuxolimab in advanced cancers. This table comes from immunoSEQ multiplex PCR, and its TCRdb copy is limited to in-frame clones, with some not included. The sample gives 55,000 to 95,000 clones, 88% of which show up once; 2.5% to 3% is in the top ten. The specimen comprised CD4+ or CD8+ T cells sorted from blood, sampled in a trial of the OX40 agonist ivuxolimab. The receptors were sampled from an adult with an advanced solid tumor such as melanoma, head and neck, liver or kidney cancer.

The chain has TRBV5-1 and TRBJ2-5, with D unclear. Trimming shortened V by 6 bases and J by 5 bases, and 17 bases separated the two germline ends. Germline V gene sequence: CDR1 SGHRS, CDR2 YFSETQ. The CDR3 consists of 14 residues. CDR3: CASTPSTTEETQYF. CDR3 sequence (DNA): TGCGCCAGCACCCCATCAACGACGGAGGAGACCCAGTACTTC.

This clone was seen a single time. This chain connects TRBV28 to TRBJ2-1; 9 bases are shared with TRBD2. The CDR3 has 16 residues. V was clipped by 4 bases and J by 4 bases; unmatched bases: 8. Germline-derived CDR1 and CDR2 are MDHEN and SYDVKM. The CDR3 region has the DNA TGTGCCAGCAGTTCGTCTAGCGGGGATGCTTACAATGAGCAGTTCTTC. This translates into CASSSSSGDAYNEQFF.

The chain recombines TRBV29-1 with TRBJ2-1; D is undetermined. CDR3 length: 10 residues. Trimming removed 5 bases from V and 8 bases from J, with 7 bases in between. Germline CDR1 and CDR2: SQVTM and ANQGSEA. Written as DNA, the CDR3 is TGCAGCGTTACCCAGCATGAGCAGTTCTTC. It specifies CSVTQHEQFF.

A remark on this clone: Other DNA sequences within the sample encode an identical CDR3. The chain combines TRBV7-6 with TRBJ2-7; D tentatively reads TRBD1 or TRBD2 (6 bases each). Trimming shortened V by 5 bases and J by 2 bases, and 13 bases separated the two germline ends. The germline CDR1 and CDR2 sequences are SGHVS and FNYEAQ. The CDR3 has 14 amino acids. The CDR3 sequence: CASSLNREAYEQYF. The CDR3 DNA sequence: TGTGCCAGCAGCCTAAACAGGGAGGCCTACGAGCAGTACTTC. The whole variable domain, filled in from reference TRBV7-6 and TRBJ2-7, reads GAGVSQSPRYKVTKRGQDVALRCDPISGHVSLYWYRQALGQGPEFLTYFNYEAQQDKSGLPNDRFSAERPEGSISTLTIQRTEQRDSAMYRCASSLNREAYEQYFGPGTRLTVT.

Concerning this clone itself: The junction departs from germline at one end; a sequencing error may be responsible. The V call is TRBV7-7, the J call TRBJ2-2; 9 bases are shared with TRBD1. The CDR3 spans 15 residues. Germline-derived CDR1 and CDR2 are SSHAT and FNYEAQ (reference sequence). CDR3 sequence: CASSSGQGYAGELFF. The CDR3 DNA is TGTGCTAGCAGCAGCGGACAGGGGTACGCCGGGGAGCTGTTTTTT.

The table lists this clone with a count of one. The J gene is TRBJ1-2, the V gene TRBV30; unclear D gene. Trimming pared 2 bases from V and 5 bases from J, leaving 12 bases between. Germline values: CDR1 GTSNPN, CDR2 SVGIG (reference sequence). This CDR3 has 13 amino acids. The CDR3 protein is CAWSYGELYGYTF. The CDR3 DNA reads as TGTGCCTGGAGTTACGGGGAATTATATGGCTACACCTTC.

V gene TRBV27 combines with J gene TRBJ1-1; 7 bases are shared with TRBD1. Germline V gene sequence: CDR1 MNHEY, CDR2 SMNVEV (reference sequence). This CDR3 is built from 13 residues. J gave up 5 bases and V 7 bases, and 7 bases lay outside the gene matches. CDR3 sequence: CASIRGQGTEAFF. The CDR3, as DNA: TGTGCCAGCATTAGGGGGCAGGGGACTGAAGCTTTCTTT.

The chain combines TRBV10-3 with TRBJ2-3, with D tentatively TRBD1 or TRBD2 (7 bases each). The CDR3 totals 13 residues. Germline V gene lookup returns CDR1 ENHRY and CDR2 SYGVKD. V lost 10 bases and J lost 3, with 14 bases in between. Here the CDR3 DNA reads TGTGCCACAGCGGGACAGATAACAGATACGCAGTATTTT. Its translation: CATAGQITDTQYF.

The genes are TRBV2 and TRBJ2-7, with D maybe TRBD1 (5 bases). CDR3 length equals 13 residues. V lost 5 bases and J lost 0, with 8 bases in between. Germline lookup yields CDR1 SNHLY and CDR2 FYNNEI. CDR3 coding DNA: TGTGCCAGCAGTCTCCAGGGCTCCTACGAGCAGTACTTC. Its translation is CASSLQGSYEQYF.

The rearrangement links TRBV28 to TRBJ2-7; TRBD1 matches at 8 bases. Per germline, CDR1 MDHEN and CDR2 SYDVKM. The CDR3 sequence is 16 residues long. After removal of 2 bases from V and 1 base from J, the junction contained 7 bases not matched to a gene. The CDR3 DNA reads as TGTGCCAGCAGTTTAGGGAGGACAGGGCCATCCTACGAGCAGTACTTC. Amino acids: CASSLGRTGPSYEQYF.

This chain connects TRBV6-5 to TRBJ1-1; D gene unclear. This CDR3 has 11 amino acids. Trimming took 0 bases from V and 10 from J, leaving 6 bases between them. CDR1 MNHEY and CDR2 SVGAGI come from the germline V gene. CDR3: CASSYSFRAFF. The CDR3 DNA is TGTGCCAGCAGTTACTCATTCAGAGCTTTCTTT.

This sequence joins TRBV14 and TRBJ2-3; 8 bases line up with TRBD1. V lost 4 bases, J lost 9 bases, and 3 bases stayed unmatched. This CDR3 comprises 12 residues. Germline-derived CDR1 and CDR2 are SGHDN and FVKESK. This CDR3 is CASSPDRVTQYF. The CDR3 DNA reads TGTGCCAGCAGCCCGGACAGGGTGACGCAGTATTTT.

This chain uses TRBV4-1 with TRBJ2-5; 8 bases are a match to TRBD1. Germline V gene sequence: CDR1 MGHRA, CDR2 YSYEKL. Trimming cost V 0 bases and J 5 bases; bases outside gene matches: 5. The CDR3 extends over 15 amino acids. The CDR3 coding sequence is TGCGCCAGCAGCCAAGAAGGACAGGGACGGGAGACCCAGTACTTC. Its translation is CASSQEGQGRETQYF.

This chain connects TRBV12-2 to TRBJ2-7; the table names TRBD2, a call not compared with the DNA. TRBV12-2 is flagged as a pseudogene. The CDR3 length is 15 residues. This CDR3 is CASRPSGTTLYEQYF. In nucleotides, the CDR3 is TGTGCAAGTCGCCCATCCGGGACTACGCTCTACGAGCAGTACTTC.

The chain recombines TRBV18 with TRBJ2-2; D is possibly TRBD2 (7 bases). The germline V gene encodes CDR1 KGHSH and CDR2 LQKENI. V lost 3 bases, J lost 4 bases, and 18 bases lay in between. This CDR3 region has 17 residues. CDR3 in DNA: TGTGCCAGCTCACCCCAAGGCGGGGGCCCGGGCACCGGGGAGCTGTTTTTT. Translation gives CASSPQGGGPGTGELFF.

The chain carries TRBV18 and TRBJ2-7; perhaps TRBD1 as D (6 bases). Germline CDR1 reads KGHSH; CDR2 reads LQKENI. V shed 4 bases and J shed 6 bases, with 16 bases lying between them. The CDR3 consists of 14 residues. The CDR3 loop is CASSQRQAPGEQYF. CDR3 nucleotides: TGTGCCAGCTCACAACGACAGGCCCCTGGCGAGCAGTACTTC.

V is TRBV6-1 and J is TRBJ1-2; D may be TRBD1 (6 bases). This CDR3 is 13 amino acids long. Germline CDR1 MNHNS, CDR2 SASEGT. The V and J ends lost 7 bases and 6 bases respectively, with 15 bases between them. CDR3 coding DNA: TGTGCCAGCACTAAGCAGGGGAAGAATGGCTACACCTTC. Encoded protein: CASTKQGKNGYTF.

This clone occurred once. This rearrangement joins TRBV12-5 to TRBJ1-5; possible D gene TRBD1, 5 bases. This CDR3 contains 16 residues. Per the germline V gene, CDR1 is LGHNT and CDR2 is FRNRAP. V was cut by 5 bases and J by 0 bases, with 14 bases left in between. The CDR3 is CASGLVGGVSNQPQHF. DNA for the CDR3: TGTGCTAGTGGTCTTGTGGGGGGAGTTAGCAATCAGCCCCAGCATTTT.

Here the CDR3 reads CASSLPDLNTEAFF. The CDR3 DNA reads TGTGCCAGCAGCTTACCGGACCTGAACACTGAAGCTTTCTTT. The chain joins TRBV5-6 to TRBJ1-1; D uncertain. V was shortened by 2 bases and J by 0 bases, with 8 bases between the two germline ends. CDR3 length: 14 amino acids. Per germline, CDR1 SGHDT and CDR2 YYEEEE.

The chain links TRBV2 to TRBJ2-1, with 9 nucleotides matching TRBD1. The germline gives CDR1 SNHLY, CDR2 FYNNEI. The junction had 8 bases not matched to a gene; V was cut back by 5 bases and J by 9 bases. The CDR3 totals 14 residues. The CDR3 region is CASSTMTGGFEQFF. The CDR3 nucleotides read TGTGCCAGCAGTACCATGACAGGGGGTTTTGAGCAGTTCTTC.

The V and J genes are TRBV6-1 and TRBJ2-7; no definite D call. Germline V lookup: CDR1 MNHNS, CDR2 SASEGT. The V end was cut by 0 bases, the J end by 5 bases, with 8 bases between. The CDR3 sequence is 13 residues long. DNA for the CDR3: TGTGCCAGCAGTGAAGCGTGGAGCCACGAGCAGTACTTC. This sequence encodes CASSEAWSHEQYF.

A few counts support this clone. The rearrangement links TRBV21-1 to TRBJ1-6. TRBV21-1 is described as a pseudogene. The CDR3 runs 21 residues. CDR3 bases: TGTGCCAGCAGCAAATTCCCCCTACCGGTATCGCTTCACTCCTATAATTCACCCCTCCACTTT. This codes for CASSKFPLPVSLHSYNSPLHF.

Only one count was recorded for this clone. The V call is TRBV30, the J call TRBJ2-2; either TRBD1 or TRBD2 may fit D (6 bases each). CDR1 and CDR2 from the germline V gene are GTSNPN and SVGIG (reference sequence). The CDR3 consists of 15 residues. V was trimmed by 3 bases and J by 4 bases, leaving 15 bases between them. CDR3 region: CAWRSPGAFTGELFF. The DNA of the CDR3 is TGTGCCTGGAGGTCGCCGGGGGCTTTCACCGGGGAGCTGTTTTTT.